The clone carrying this T cell receptor (beta chain) was seen more than once but under ten times. Trimming took 5 bases from V and 5 from J, leaving 19 bases between them. The CDR3 has 16 amino acids. This sample stems from a study of blood T cells in healthy people across ages. Using a J-beta primer mix together with a sample-barcoded 5' primer, a second PCR was run for about 7 to 12 cycles. TCRdb processed the 5' RACE reads anew with MiXCR; each CDR3 protein has one entry. The sample carries around 800,000 distinct CDR3 sequences, around 24% recorded once. The data were also submitted as part of a second study, on T cells of mothers and their children.

The receptor's source is a boy between 10 and 17 years old in good health. The specimen was blood. The gene calls are TRBV12-3 or TRBV12-4 and TRBJ2-1; tentatively, D is TRBD1 (6 bases). The CDR3 nucleotides are TGTGCCAGCAGTCCCAGACAGGTTAGGCCACACAATGAGCAGTTCTTC. Its translation is CASSPRQVRPHNEQFF.